The text below deals with one T cell receptor (beta chain). Its antigen is still unknown. PCR was performed a second time for roughly 7 to 12 cycles using a sample-barcoded 5' primer and a J-beta primer mix. Each CDR3 protein gets one entry after TCRdb re-called the 5' RACE reads with MiXCR. This table holds a few hundred thousand distinct CDR3 sequences, about half found once. These data belong to a study of blood T cells in healthy people across ages. Study-wide results and limits: A greater number of naive CD4+ cells and higher diversity distinguished long-lived donors from aged donors. Shifts in expanded clonotypes may have been confounded by donor CMV status, which was unknown.

Germline V lookup: CDR1 SGHNT, CDR2 YYREEE (reference sequence). V lost 0 bases, J lost 5 bases, and 5 bases stayed unmatched. The CDR3 spans 15 residues. The rearrangement links TRBV5-4 to TRBJ2-1, with 7 bases identical to TRBD1. This receptor was identified in a man between 60 and 75 years old in good health. Sequences were obtained from blood. CDR3 sequence reads: CASSLVQGYHNEQFF. The CDR3 coding sequence is TGTGCCAGCAGCTTGGTACAGGGGTACCACAATGAGCAGTTCTTC.